This is a list of T cell receptor beta chains from one sample in a study. TCRdb processed the 5' RACE reads anew with MiXCR; each CDR3 protein has one entry. The sample lists roughly 5,000 distinct CDR3 sequences; just over 70% were seen once. Material: Tregs sorted from blood. The receptors here all came from a female donor with breast cancer. CDR3s leave out the opening cysteine and the closing phenylalanine or tryptophan. Fields, in order: J gene, V gene, CDR3 protein.

j_call: TRBJ1-1
v_call: TRBV29-1
cdr3_aa: SVDEENPEAF

j_call: TRBJ2-7
v_call: TRBV20-1
cdr3_aa: RWGSYEQY

j_call: TRBJ1-2
v_call: TRBV6-5
cdr3_aa: ASSYSVGRSAEGYT

j_call: TRBJ1-2
v_call: TRBV5-1
cdr3_aa: ASSLSQNYGYT

j_call: TRBJ2-6
v_call: TRBV7-9
cdr3_aa: ASSLVGGHGLAGGSGANVLT

j_call: TRBJ2-7
v_call: TRBV6-2/TRBV6-3
cdr3_aa: AGRDGSSYEQY

j_call: TRBJ2-5
v_call: TRBV12-3/TRBV12-4
cdr3_aa: ASRHLQETQY

j_call: TRBJ1-2
v_call: TRBV5-1
cdr3_aa: ASSLGQGGYDYGYT

j_call: TRBJ1-2
v_call: TRBV6-5
cdr3_aa: ASSQGNYGYT

j_call: TRBJ2-5
v_call: TRBV2
cdr3_aa: ASSRQGKNGETQY

j_call: TRBJ2-1
v_call: TRBV20-1
cdr3_aa: SASYAEIYNEQF

j_call: TRBJ2-1
v_call: TRBV6-5
cdr3_aa: ASSYGTSGGEQF

j_call: TRBJ1-2
v_call: TRBV6-5
cdr3_aa: ASSNGGQYGYT

j_call: TRBJ2-5
v_call: TRBV7-6
cdr3_aa: ASSPVGHVETQY

j_call: TRBJ2-1
v_call: TRBV27
cdr3_aa: ASSPQSLLLGGGGEQF

j_call: TRBJ2-7
v_call: TRBV4-1
cdr3_aa: ASSQTPTPYEQY

j_call: TRBJ2-7
v_call: TRBV6-6
cdr3_aa: ASGVQGEGGEQY

j_call: TRBJ2-7
v_call: TRBV4-1
cdr3_aa: ASSQGTGDYEQY

j_call: TRBJ2-5
v_call: TRBV12-3/TRBV12-4
cdr3_aa: ASTPGGSQETQY

j_call: TRBJ1-1
v_call: TRBV6-5
cdr3_aa: ASSTGQSEAF

j_call: TRBJ2-3
v_call: TRBV5-6
cdr3_aa: ASSPRLAGTDTQY

j_call: TRBJ2-7
v_call: TRBV10-3
cdr3_aa: AISDGGSSSYEQY

j_call: TRBJ2-1
v_call: TRBV5-1
cdr3_aa: ASSSGQILLDDEQF

j_call: TRBJ2-2
v_call: TRBV4-1
cdr3_aa: ASSQAPNTGELF

j_call: TRBJ2-5
v_call: TRBV20-1
cdr3_aa: SAQRGLQETQY

j_call: TRBJ1-6
v_call: TRBV20-1
cdr3_aa: SARQGVNNSPLH

j_call: TRBJ2-3
v_call: TRBV20-1
cdr3_aa: SATHPATSGRLTQY

j_call: TRBJ1-2
v_call: TRBV6-5
cdr3_aa: ASSTGQGANYGYT

j_call: TRBJ2-2
v_call: TRBV5-1
cdr3_aa: ASSPLAPDTGELF

j_call: TRBJ1-2
v_call: TRBV2
cdr3_aa: ASSEVVGSGGYT

j_call: TRBJ2-5
v_call: TRBV2
cdr3_aa: ASSARQETQY

j_call: TRBJ1-2
v_call: TRBV29-1
cdr3_aa: SVVMENYGYT

j_call: TRBJ1-6
v_call: TRBV5-1
cdr3_aa: ASSSGGSGSPLH

j_call: TRBJ1-2
v_call: TRBV27
cdr3_aa: ASSLSGGGFYGYT

j_call: TRBJ2-5
v_call: TRBV20-1
cdr3_aa: SARLAGGDQY

j_call: TRBJ1-2
v_call: TRBV7-6
cdr3_aa: ASSSSRDRSNYGYT

j_call: TRBJ2-5
v_call: TRBV5-1
cdr3_aa: ASSDGTDQETQY

j_call: TRBJ2-6
v_call: TRBV20-1
cdr3_aa: SARETGTGVPGANVLT

j_call: TRBJ2-5
v_call: TRBV10-2
cdr3_aa: ASKHLNQETQY

j_call: TRBJ2-7
v_call: TRBV5-1
cdr3_aa: ASSFGDGTGFYEQY

j_call: TRBJ2-7
v_call: TRBV27
cdr3_aa: ASTLRSGNSYEQY

j_call: TRBJ2-7
v_call: TRBV18
cdr3_aa: ASSQTRRGLAGGTQSEQY

j_call: TRBJ2-7
v_call: TRBV7-9
cdr3_aa: ASSLGQIKTFYEQY

j_call: TRBJ2-1
v_call: TRBV10-1
cdr3_aa: ASPERQAVGNEQF

j_call: TRBJ2-7
v_call: TRBV6-5
cdr3_aa: ASSPGRSGSGNEQY

j_call: TRBJ2-1
v_call: TRBV6-2/TRBV6-3
cdr3_aa: AAGPATYNEQF

j_call: TRBJ2-7
v_call: TRBV4-1
cdr3_aa: ASSQEITYEQY

j_call: TRBJ2-3
v_call: TRBV20-1
cdr3_aa: SARTPENSRTDTQY